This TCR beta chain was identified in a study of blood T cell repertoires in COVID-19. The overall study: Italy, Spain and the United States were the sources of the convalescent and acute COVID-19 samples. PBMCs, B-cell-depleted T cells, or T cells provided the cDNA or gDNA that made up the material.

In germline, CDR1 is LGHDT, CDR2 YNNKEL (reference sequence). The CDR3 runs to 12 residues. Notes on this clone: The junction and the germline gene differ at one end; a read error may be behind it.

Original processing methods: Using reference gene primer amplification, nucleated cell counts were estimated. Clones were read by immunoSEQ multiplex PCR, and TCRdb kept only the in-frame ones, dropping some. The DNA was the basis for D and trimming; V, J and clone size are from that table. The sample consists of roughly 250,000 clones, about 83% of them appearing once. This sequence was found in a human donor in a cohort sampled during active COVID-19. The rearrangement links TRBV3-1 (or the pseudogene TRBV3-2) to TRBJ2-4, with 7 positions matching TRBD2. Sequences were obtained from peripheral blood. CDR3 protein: CASSQGLARFDF. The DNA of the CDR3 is TGTGCCAGCAGCCAAGGACTAGCTCGGTTCGACTTC.